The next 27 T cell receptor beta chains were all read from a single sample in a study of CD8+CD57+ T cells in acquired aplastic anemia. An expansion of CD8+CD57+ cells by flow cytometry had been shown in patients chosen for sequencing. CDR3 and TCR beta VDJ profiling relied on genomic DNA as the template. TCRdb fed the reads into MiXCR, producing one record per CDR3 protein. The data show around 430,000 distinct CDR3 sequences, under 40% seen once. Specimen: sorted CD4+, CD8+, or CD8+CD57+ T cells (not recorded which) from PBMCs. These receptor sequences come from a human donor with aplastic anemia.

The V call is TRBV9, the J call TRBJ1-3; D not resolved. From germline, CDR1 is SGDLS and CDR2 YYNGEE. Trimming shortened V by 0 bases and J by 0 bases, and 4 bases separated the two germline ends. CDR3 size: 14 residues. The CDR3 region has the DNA TGTGCCAGCAGCGTAGGTCCCTCTGGAAACACCATATATTTT. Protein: CASSVGPSGNTIYF.

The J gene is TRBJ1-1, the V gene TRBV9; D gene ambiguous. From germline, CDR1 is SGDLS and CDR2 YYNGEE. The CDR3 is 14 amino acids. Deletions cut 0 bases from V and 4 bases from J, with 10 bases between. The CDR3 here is CASSVVAVSTEAFF. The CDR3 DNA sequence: TGTGCCAGCAGCGTAGTAGCTGTTTCCACTGAAGCTTTCTTT.

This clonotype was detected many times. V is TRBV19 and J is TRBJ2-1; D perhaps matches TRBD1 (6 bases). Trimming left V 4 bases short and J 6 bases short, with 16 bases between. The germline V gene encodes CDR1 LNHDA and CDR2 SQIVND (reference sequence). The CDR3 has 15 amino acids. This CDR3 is CASSTLTGSGNEQFF. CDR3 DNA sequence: TGTGCCAGTAGTACCTTGACAGGTTCGGGCAATGAGCAGTTCTTC.

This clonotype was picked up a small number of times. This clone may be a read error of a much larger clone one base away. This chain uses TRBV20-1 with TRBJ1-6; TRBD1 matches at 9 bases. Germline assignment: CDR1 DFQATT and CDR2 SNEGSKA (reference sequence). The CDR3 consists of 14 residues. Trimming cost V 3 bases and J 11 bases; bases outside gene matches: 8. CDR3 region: CSASEGQGTPPLHF. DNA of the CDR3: TGCAGTGCTAGTGAGGGACAGGGAACCCCACCCCTCCACTTT.

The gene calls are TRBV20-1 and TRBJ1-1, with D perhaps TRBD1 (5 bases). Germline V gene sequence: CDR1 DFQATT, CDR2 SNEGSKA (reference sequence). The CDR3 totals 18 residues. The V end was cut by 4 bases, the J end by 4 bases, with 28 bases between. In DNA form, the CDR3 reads TGCAGTGCTACTAGGGATCAATGGGGACTACCTAACGGCACTGAAGCTTTCTTT. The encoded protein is CSATRDQWGLPNGTEAFF.

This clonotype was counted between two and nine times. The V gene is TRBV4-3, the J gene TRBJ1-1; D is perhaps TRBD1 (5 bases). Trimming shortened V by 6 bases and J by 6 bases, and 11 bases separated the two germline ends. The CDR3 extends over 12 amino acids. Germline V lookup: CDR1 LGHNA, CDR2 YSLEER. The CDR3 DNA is TGCGCCAGCAGTCGGGACGGGGCTGAAGCTTTCTTT. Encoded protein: CASSRDGAEAFF.

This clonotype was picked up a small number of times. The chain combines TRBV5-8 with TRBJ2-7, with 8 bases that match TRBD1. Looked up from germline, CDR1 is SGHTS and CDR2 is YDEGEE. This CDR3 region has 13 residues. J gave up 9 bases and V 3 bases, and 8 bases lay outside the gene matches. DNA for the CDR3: TGTGCCAGCAGCTCTTCGACAGGGGTCGGGCAGTACTTC. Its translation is CASSSSTGVGQYF. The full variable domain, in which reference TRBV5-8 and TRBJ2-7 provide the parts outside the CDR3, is EAGVTQSPTHLIKTRGQQATLRCSPISGHTSVYWYQQALGLGLQFLLWYDEGEERNRGNFPPRFSGRQFPNYSSELNVNALELEDSALYLCASSSSTGVGQYFGPGTRLTVT.

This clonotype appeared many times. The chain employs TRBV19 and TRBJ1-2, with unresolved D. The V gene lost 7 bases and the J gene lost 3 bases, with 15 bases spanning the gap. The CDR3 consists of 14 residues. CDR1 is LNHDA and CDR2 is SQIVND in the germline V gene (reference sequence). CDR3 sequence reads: CASIPSKNHYGYTF. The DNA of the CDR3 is TGTGCCAGTATCCCGAGCAAGAACCACTATGGCTACACCTTC. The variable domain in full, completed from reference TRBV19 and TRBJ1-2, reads DGGITQSPKYLFRKEGQNVTLSCEQNLNHDAMYWYRQDPGQGLRLIYYSQIVNDFQKGDIAEGYSVSREKKESFPLTVTSAQKNPTAFYLCASIPSKNHYGYTFGSGTRLTVV.

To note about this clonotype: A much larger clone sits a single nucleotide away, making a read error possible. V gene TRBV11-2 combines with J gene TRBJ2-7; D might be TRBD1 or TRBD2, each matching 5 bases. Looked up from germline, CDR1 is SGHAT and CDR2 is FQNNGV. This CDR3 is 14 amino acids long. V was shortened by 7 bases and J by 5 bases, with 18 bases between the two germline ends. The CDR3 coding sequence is TGTGCCAGCAACGCGACCGGGACCCGCGACGAGCAGTACTTC. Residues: CASNATGTRDEQYF.

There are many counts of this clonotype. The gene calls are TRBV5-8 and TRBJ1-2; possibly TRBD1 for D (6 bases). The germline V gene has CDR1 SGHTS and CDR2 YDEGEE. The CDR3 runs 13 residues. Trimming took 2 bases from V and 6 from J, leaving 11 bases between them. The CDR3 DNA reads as TGTGCCAGCAGCTTAGGGGGGACTGATGGCTACACCTTC. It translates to CASSLGGTDGYTF. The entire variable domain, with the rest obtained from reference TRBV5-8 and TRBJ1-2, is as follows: EAGVTQSPTHLIKTRGQQATLRCSPISGHTSVYWYQQALGLGLQFLLWYDEGEERNRGNFPPRFSGRQFPNYSSELNVNALELEDSALYLCASSLGGTDGYTFGSGTRLTVV.

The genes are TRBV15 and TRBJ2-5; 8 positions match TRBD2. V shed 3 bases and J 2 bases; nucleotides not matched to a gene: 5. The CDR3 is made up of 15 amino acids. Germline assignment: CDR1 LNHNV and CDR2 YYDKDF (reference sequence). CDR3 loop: CATSSRSGVQETQYF. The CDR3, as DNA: TGTGCCACCAGCAGCCGTAGCGGGGTGCAAGAGACCCAGTACTTC.

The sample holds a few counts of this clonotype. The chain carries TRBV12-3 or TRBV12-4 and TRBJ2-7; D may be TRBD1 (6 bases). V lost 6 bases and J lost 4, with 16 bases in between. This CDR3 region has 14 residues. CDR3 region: CASSQVRGGYEQYF. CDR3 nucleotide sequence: TGTGCCAGCAGCCAGGTCAGGGGTGGGTACGAGCAGTACTTC.

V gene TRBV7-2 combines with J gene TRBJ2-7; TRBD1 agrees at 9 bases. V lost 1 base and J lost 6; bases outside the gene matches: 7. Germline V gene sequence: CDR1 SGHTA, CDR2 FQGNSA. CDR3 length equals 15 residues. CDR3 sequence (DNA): TGTGCCAGCAGCTTAGTTACAGGGGGCTTCGGCGAGCAGTACTTC. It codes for CASSLVTGGFGEQYF.

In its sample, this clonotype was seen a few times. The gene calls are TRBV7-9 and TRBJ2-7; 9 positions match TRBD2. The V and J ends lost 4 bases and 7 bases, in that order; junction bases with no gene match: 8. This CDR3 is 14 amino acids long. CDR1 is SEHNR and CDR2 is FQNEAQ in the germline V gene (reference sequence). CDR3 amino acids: CASSSLAGAGEQYF. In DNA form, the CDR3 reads TGTGCCAGCAGCTCCTTAGCGGGAGCTGGGGAGCAGTACTTC. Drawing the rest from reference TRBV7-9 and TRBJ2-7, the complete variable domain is DTGVSQNPRHKITKRGQNVTFRCDPISEHNRLYWYRQTLGQGPEFLTYFQNEAQLEKSRLLSDRFSAERPKGSFSTLEIQRTEQGDSAMYLCASSSLAGAGEQYFGPGTRLTVT.

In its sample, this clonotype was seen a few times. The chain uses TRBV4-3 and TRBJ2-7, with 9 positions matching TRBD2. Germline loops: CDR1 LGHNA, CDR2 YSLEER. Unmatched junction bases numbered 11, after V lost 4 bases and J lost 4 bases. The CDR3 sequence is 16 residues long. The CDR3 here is CASSREVGTSLYEQYF. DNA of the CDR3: TGCGCCAGCAGCCGAGAGGTAGGGACTAGCTTATACGAGCAGTACTTC.

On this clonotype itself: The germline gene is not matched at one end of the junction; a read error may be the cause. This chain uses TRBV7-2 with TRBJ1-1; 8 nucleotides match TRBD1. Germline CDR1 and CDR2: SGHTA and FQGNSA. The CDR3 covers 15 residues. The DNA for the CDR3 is TGCGCCAGCAGCCAACCGACAGGGGTGGGCACTGAAGCTTTCTTT. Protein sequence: CASSQPTGVGTEAFF.

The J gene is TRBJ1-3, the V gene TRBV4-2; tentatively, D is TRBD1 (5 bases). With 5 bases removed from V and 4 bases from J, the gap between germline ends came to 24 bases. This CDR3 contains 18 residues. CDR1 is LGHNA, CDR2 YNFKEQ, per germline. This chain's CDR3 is CASSNEVVRWGNGNTIYF. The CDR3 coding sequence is TGTGCCAGCAGCAATGAGGTTGTGCGGTGGGGGAACGGAAACACCATATATTTT.

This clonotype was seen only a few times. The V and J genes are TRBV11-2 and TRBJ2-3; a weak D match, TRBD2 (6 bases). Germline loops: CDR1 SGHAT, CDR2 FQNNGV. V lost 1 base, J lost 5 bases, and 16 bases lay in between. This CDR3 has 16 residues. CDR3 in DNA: TGTGCCAGCAGCTTAGTAGCTCAAGCGGGTGGAGATACGCAGTATTTT. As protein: CASSLVAQAGGDTQYF.

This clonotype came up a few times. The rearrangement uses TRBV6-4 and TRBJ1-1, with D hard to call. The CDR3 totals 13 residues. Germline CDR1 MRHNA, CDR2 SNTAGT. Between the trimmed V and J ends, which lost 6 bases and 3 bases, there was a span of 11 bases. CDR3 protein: CASSHEMDTEAFF. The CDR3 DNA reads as TGTGCCAGCAGCCATGAGATGGACACTGAAGCTTTCTTT.

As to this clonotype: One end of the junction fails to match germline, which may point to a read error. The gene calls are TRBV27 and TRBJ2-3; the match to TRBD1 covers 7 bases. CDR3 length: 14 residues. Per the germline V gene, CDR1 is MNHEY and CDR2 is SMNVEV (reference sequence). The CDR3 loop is CATPTGASTDTQYF. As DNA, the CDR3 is TGTGCCACCCCTACAGGGGCTAGCACAGATACGCAGTATTTC.

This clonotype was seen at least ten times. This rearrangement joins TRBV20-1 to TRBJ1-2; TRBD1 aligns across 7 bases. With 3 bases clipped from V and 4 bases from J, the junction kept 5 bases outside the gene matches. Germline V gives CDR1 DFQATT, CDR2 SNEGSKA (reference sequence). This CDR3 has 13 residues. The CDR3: CSASAGQVYGYTF. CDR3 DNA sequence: TGCAGTGCTAGTGCCGGACAGGTCTATGGCTACACCTTC.

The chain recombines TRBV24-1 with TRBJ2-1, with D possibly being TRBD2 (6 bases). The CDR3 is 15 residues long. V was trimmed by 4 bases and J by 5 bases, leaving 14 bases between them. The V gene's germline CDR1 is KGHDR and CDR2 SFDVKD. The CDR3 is CATSDYRDFHNEQFF. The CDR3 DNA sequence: TGTGCCACCAGTGACTACCGGGACTTCCACAATGAGCAGTTCTTC.

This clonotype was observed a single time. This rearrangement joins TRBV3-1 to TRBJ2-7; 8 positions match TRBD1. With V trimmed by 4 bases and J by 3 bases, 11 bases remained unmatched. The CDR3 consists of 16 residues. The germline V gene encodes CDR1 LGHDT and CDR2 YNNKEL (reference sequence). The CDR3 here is CASSRQGPHWSYEQYF. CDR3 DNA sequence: TGTGCCAGCAGCCGACAGGGGCCCCACTGGAGCTACGAGCAGTACTTC.

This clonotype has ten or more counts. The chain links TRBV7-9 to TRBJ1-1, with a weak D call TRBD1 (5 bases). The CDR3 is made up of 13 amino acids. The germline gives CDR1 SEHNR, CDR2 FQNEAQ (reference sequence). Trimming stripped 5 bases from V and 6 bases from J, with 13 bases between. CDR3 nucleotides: TGTGCCAGCAGCACGACGGGGCACGCTGAAGCTTTCTTT. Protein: CASSTTGHAEAFF.

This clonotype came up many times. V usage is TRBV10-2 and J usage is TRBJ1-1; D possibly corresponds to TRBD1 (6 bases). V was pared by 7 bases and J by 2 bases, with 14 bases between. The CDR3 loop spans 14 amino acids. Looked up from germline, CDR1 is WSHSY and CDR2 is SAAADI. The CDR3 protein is CASTGQSLNTEAFF. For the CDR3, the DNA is TGCGCCAGCACTGGACAGTCACTAAACACTGAAGCTTTCTTT.

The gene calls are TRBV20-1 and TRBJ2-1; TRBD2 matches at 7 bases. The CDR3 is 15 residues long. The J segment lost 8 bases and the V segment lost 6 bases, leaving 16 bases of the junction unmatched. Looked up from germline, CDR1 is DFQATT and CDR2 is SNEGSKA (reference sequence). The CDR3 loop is CSATREAGRPDEQFF. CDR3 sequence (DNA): TGCAGTGCCACTCGGGAGGCGGGGAGGCCGGATGAGCAGTTCTTC.

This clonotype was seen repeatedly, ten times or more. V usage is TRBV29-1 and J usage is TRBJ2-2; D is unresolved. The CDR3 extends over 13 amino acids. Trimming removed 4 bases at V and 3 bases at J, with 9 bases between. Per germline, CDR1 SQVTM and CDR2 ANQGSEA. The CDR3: CSVGGRDTGELFF. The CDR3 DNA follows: TGCAGCGTTGGCGGTCGGGACACCGGGGAGCTGTTTTTT.